The present TCR beta chain was sequenced within a study of T cell responses to AZD1222 COVID-19 vaccine. Sequencing used immunoSEQ multiplex PCR; TCRdb keeps in-frame clones, though not all of them. Of some 120,000 clones listed, about 90% were seen once; the top ten hold about 1.6%. The sequences come from peripheral blood, collected 28 days after the second AZD1222 dose. This sequence was found in an adult who received the AZD1222 COVID-19 vaccine.

The chain's CDR3 is CASSQGVSGSFGDTQYF. DNA of the CDR3: TGCGCCAGCAGCCAAGGGGTTAGCGGGAGTTTTGGAGATACGCAGTATTTT. The genes are TRBV4-1 and TRBJ2-3; 9 nucleotides match TRBD2. Germline CDR1 and CDR2: MGHRA and YSYEKL. V was pared by 1 base and J by 5 bases, with 10 bases of the junction left unmatched. This CDR3 has 17 amino acids.